This T cell receptor beta chain was documented in a study of Ad26.COV2.S vaccination and SARS-CoV-2 variants. The overall study: Participant was drawn from the COV1001 Ad26.COV2.S trial arm. Into the muscle, Ad26.COV2.S was dosed once or twice, 56 days apart. The study, taken as a whole, reports: Across vaccine and placebo recipients, the breadth of non-spike TCRs was similar.

Profiled with immunoSEQ multiplex PCR; TCRdb holds only in-frame clones, not every one. The sample gives 450,000 to 550,000 clones, roughly nine tenths of which show up once; approximately 2.5% is in the top ten. As to this clone: What it binds is not known.

Treatment defined: around 19 received Ad26.COV2.S at low or high dose, single or two shots; roughly five received placebo; per-sample allocation not given. Following the first vaccine or placebo injection, samples were taken on day 63. Vaccination used an Ad26 vector expressing Wuhan-strain SARS-CoV-2 spike. Sample: peripheral blood, taken in a trial of Ad26.COV2.S vaccine versus placebo. This TCR derives from a person between 18 and 65 years old who received the Ad26.COV2.S COVID-19 vaccine or a placebo.

The chain's CDR3 is CASSLVFDQTNNYGYTF. DNA for the CDR3: TGTGCCAGCAGCTTAGTATTCGATCAAACAAATAACTATGGCTACACCTTC. V gene TRBV7-9 combines with J gene TRBJ1-2; no reliable D call. The ends were cut back, 1 base at V and 1 base at J, with 16 bases in the middle. This CDR3 spans 17 amino acids. From germline, CDR1 is SEHNR and CDR2 FQNEAQ (reference sequence).